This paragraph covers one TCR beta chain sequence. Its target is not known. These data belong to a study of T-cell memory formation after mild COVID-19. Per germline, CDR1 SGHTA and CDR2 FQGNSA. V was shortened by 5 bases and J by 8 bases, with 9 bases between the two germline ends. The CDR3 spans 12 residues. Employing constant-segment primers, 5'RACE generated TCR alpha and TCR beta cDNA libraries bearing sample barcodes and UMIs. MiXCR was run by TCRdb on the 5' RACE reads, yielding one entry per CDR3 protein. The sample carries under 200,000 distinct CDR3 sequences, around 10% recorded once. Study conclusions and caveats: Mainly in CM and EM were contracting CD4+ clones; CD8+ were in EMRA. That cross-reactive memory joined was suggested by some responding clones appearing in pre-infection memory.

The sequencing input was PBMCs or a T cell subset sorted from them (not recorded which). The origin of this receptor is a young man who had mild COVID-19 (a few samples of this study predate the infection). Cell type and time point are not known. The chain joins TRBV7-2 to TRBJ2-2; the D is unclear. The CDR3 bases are TGTGCCAGCAGCCAGAGGCGGGGGGAGCTGTTTTTT. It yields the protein CASSQRRGELFF. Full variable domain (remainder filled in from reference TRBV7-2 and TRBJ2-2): GAGVSQSPSNKVTEKGKDVELRCDPISGHTALYWYRQSLGQGLEFLIYFQGNSAPDKSGLPSDRFSAERTGGSVSTLTIQRTQQEDSAVYLCASSQRRGELFFGEGSRLTVL.